This T cell receptor (beta chain) was sequenced for a study of blood T cell repertoires in COVID-19. Across the study: Acute and convalescent COVID-19 specimens originated in the United States, Italy and Spain. The analysed material was cDNA or gDNA that came from T cells, B-cell-depleted T cells, or PBMCs.

As handled by the study authors: Quantification of nucleated cells was approximated via reference gene primer amplification. Assay: immunoSEQ multiplex PCR; the TCRdb copy retains only in-frame clones and omits some. The V and J calls and the clone size are those of that table, but D and trimming were determined from the DNA. In the table there are 40,000 to 65,000 clones, 78% of which are singletons. The CDR3 is 13 amino acids. Germline V gives CDR1 LNHDA, CDR2 SQIVND (reference sequence). Trimming shortened V by 5 bases and J by 6 bases, and 11 bases separated the two germline ends. The sample was peripheral blood. The TCR comes from a human donor with active or convalescent COVID-19. The donor label of this sample is uncertain. This chain connects TRBV19 to TRBJ2-1; a weak D match, TRBD2 (6 bases). The DNA for the CDR3 is TGTGCCAGTAGTCTCGGGACTTCCAATGAGCAGTTCTTC. This encodes CASSLGTSNEQFF.